The 28 T cell receptor beta chains below all came from one sample that was sequenced in a study of cytomegalovirus exposure and HLA in healthy donors. Primers for the PCR totalled 60 Vbeta and 13 Jbeta. Sequenced by immunoSEQ multiplex PCR; TCRdb stores in-frame clones only, minus some. The sample records 100,000 to 150,000 clones, approximately 83% being singletons. The material sequenced was PBMCs. The receptors come from a middle-aged woman in good health and CMV-seropositive.

The chain is built from TRBV28 and TRBJ1-1; D might be TRBD1 (5 bases). The V end lost 6 bases, the J end lost 5 bases, and 16 bases lay between the germline ends. The CDR3 contains 14 residues. Germline-derived CDR1 and CDR2 are MDHEN and SYDVKM. CDR3 coding DNA: TGTGCCAGCAGCCCCGGCAGGGAAGTTACTGAAGCTTTCTTT. This codes for CASSPGREVTEAFF.

This chain joins TRBV7-2 and TRBJ2-7, with 11 positions matching TRBD2. Trimming cost V 5 bases and J 7 bases; bases outside gene matches: 10. CDR3 length: 15 amino acids. Per germline, CDR1 SGHTA and CDR2 FQGNSA. The CDR3 reads CASSTPTSGSCEQYF. DNA for the CDR3: TGTGCCAGCAGCACACCAACTAGCGGGAGTTGTGAGCAGTACTTC. Together with reference TRBV7-2 and TRBJ2-7, the CDR3 gives the full variable domain: GAGVSQSPSNKVTEKGKDVELRCDPISGHTALYWYRQSLGQGLEFLIYFQGNSAPDKSGLPSDRFSAERTGGSVSTLTIQRTQQEDSAVYLCASSTPTSGSCEQYFGPGTRLTVT.

The chain couples TRBV11-2 to TRBJ1-1, with 7 nucleotides matching TRBD1. The ends lost 6 bases at V and 11 bases at J; junction bases unmatched: 12. CDR3 length: 13 residues. Germline CDR1 reads SGHAT; CDR2 reads FQNNGV. The CDR3: CASRPTGSQGAFF. CDR3 in DNA: TGTGCCAGCAGGCCGACAGGGTCTCAAGGCGCTTTCTTT.

The rearrangement links TRBV10-3 to TRBJ2-7; perhaps TRBD2 as D (5 bases). V shed 5 bases and J shed 5 bases, with 10 bases lying between them. Germline V gene data show CDR1 as ENHRY and CDR2 as SYGVKD. The CDR3 length is 12 residues. In DNA form, the CDR3 reads TGTGCCATCAGTCAAAACGGGGACGAGCAGTACTTC. Translation gives CAISQNGDEQYF.

The chain recombines TRBV7-9 with TRBJ1-2; no definite D call. V lost 1 base and J 2 bases, leaving 14 bases between the germline ends. Germline lookup yields CDR1 SEHNR and CDR2 FQNEAQ (reference sequence). This CDR3 region has 16 residues. In DNA, the CDR3 is TGTGCCAGCAGCTTAGGAGGAGGGCGCGAGAACTATGGCTACACCTTC. Translated: CASSLGGGRENYGYTF.

The chain uses TRBV4-3 and TRBJ2-1; 7 nucleotides match TRBD2. The trim removed 1 base at V and 1 base at J, leaving 4 bases unmatched. The CDR3 length is 16 residues. The germline CDR1 and CDR2 sequences are LGHNA and YSLEER. The CDR3 loop is CASSQVSGGSYNEQFF. The CDR3 DNA reads TGCGCCAGCAGCCAAGTCTCGGGGGGATCCTACAATGAGCAGTTCTTC.

The chain joins TRBV28 to TRBJ2-7; a possible D gene is TRBD1 (6 bases). Germline V lookup: CDR1 MDHEN, CDR2 SYDVKM. V was pared by 4 bases and J by 7 bases, with 23 bases between. There are 16 residues in the CDR3. The CDR3 sequence is CASSSLDRNRPDEQYF. The DNA for the CDR3 is TGTGCCAGCAGTTCCTTGGACAGAAACCGCCCGGATGAGCAGTACTTC.

This chain uses TRBV2 with TRBJ1-5; D call uncertain. This CDR3 has 13 amino acids. With 5 bases removed from V and 3 bases from J, the gap between germline ends came to 8 bases. CDR1 SNHLY and CDR2 FYNNEI come from the germline V gene. Here the CDR3 reads CASSSIANQPQHF. In DNA form, the CDR3 reads TGTGCCAGCAGTAGTATAGCCAATCAGCCCCAGCATTTT. The variable domain in full, with the rest retrieved from reference TRBV2 and TRBJ1-5, is EPEVTQTPSHQVTQMGQEVILRCVPISNHLYFYWYRQILGQKVEFLVSFYNNEISEKSEIFDDQFSVERPDGSNFTLKIRSTKLEDSAMYFCASSSIANQPQHFGDGTRLSIL.

The V and J genes are TRBV2 and TRBJ2-3; 9 bases agree with TRBD2. Germline values: CDR1 SNHLY, CDR2 FYNNEI. This CDR3 has 14 amino acids. Trimming took 6 bases from V and 4 from J; bases not matched to a gene: 5. CDR3 sequence (DNA): TGTGCCAGCAGAGCGGGAGGTCCCCCAGATACGCAGTATTTT. Its protein product is CASRAGGPPDTQYF.

The gene calls are TRBV6-5 and TRBJ2-2; perhaps TRBD1 as D (6 bases). Germline V gene data show CDR1 as MNHEY and CDR2 as SVGAGI. Trimming left V 0 bases short and J 7 bases short, with 12 bases between. There are 15 residues in the CDR3. This CDR3 reads CASSYSIKGVGELFF. Here the CDR3 DNA reads TGTGCCAGCAGTTACTCGATTAAGGGGGTCGGGGAGCTGTTTTTT.

J is TRBJ2-5 and V is TRBV11-2; 8 bases are a match to TRBD2. V was clipped by 6 bases and J by 1 base; unmatched bases: 1. CDR3 length: 13 amino acids. Per germline, CDR1 SGHAT and CDR2 FQNNGV. The DNA for the CDR3 is TGTGCCAGCAGGGCGGGAGGCCAAGAGACCCAGTACTTC. It translates to CASRAGGQETQYF.

V gene TRBV30 combines with J gene TRBJ2-7, with D perhaps TRBD1 (6 bases). This CDR3 is 15 amino acids long. Trimming left V 0 bases short and J 2 bases short, with 14 bases between. Germline-derived CDR1 and CDR2 are GTSNPN and SVGIG (reference sequence). The CDR3 here is CAWSVEDSAAYEQYF. In nucleotides, the CDR3 is TGTGCCTGGAGTGTAGAGGACAGTGCGGCCTACGAGCAGTACTTC.

The chain is built from TRBV9 and TRBJ1-1, with a tentative D call TRBD1 (6 bases). The CDR3 has 15 amino acids. Germline CDR1 is SGDLS and CDR2 is YYNGEE. The V end was cut by 4 bases, the J end by 4 bases, with 17 bases between. The CDR3 spells CASSPVGQQITEAFF. CDR3 coding DNA: TGTGCCAGCAGCCCAGTCGGACAGCAGATCACTGAAGCTTTCTTT.

V usage is TRBV11-3 and J usage is TRBJ1-2; possibly TRBD1 for D (5 bases). V lost 5 bases and J 8 bases, leaving 15 bases between the germline ends. The germline CDR1 and CDR2 sequences are SGHNT and YENEEA. The CDR3 is 13 residues long. The CDR3 region is CASSRDSWGGYTF. Written as DNA, the CDR3 is TGTGCCAGCAGCCGTGACAGCTGGGGCGGCTACACCTTC.

The rearrangement links TRBV10-1 to TRBJ1-3; TRBD1 aligns across 7 bases. The V gene end was trimmed by 9 bases and the J gene end by 8 bases; junction bases not matched to a gene: 4. The CDR3 totals 11 residues. Germline CDR1 is WNHNN and CDR2 is SYGVQD (reference sequence). CDR3 residues: CASRQGDTIYF. The CDR3 DNA sequence: TGCGCCAGTAGACAGGGCGACACCATATATTTT.

The CDR3 region has the DNA TGCGCCAGCAGCCAGGCTAGCGGGAGGGCCTTCACCGGGGAGCTGTTTTTT. Translated, it gives CASSQASGRAFTGELFF. The chain joins TRBV4-3 to TRBJ2-2, with 12 bases aligning to TRBD2. Germline lookup yields CDR1 LGHNA and CDR2 YSLEER. Trimming cost V 3 bases and J 4 bases; bases outside gene matches: 6. This CDR3 comprises 17 residues.

This chain connects TRBV6-5 to TRBJ2-1; 7 bases line up with TRBD1. V was pared by 5 bases and J by 6 bases, with 10 bases of the junction left unmatched. Germline V CDR1 and CDR2: MNHEY, SVGAGI. The CDR3 spans 15 residues. The CDR3, as DNA: TGTGCCAGCAGTAACCAGGGGGTTAGGGGCAATGAGCAGTTCTTC. Translated, it gives CASSNQGVRGNEQFF.

The chain couples TRBV10-3 to TRBJ1-2, with TRBD1 as a possible D gene (5 bases). Germline V CDR1 and CDR2: ENHRY, SYGVKD. The CDR3 loop spans 16 amino acids. V gave up 0 bases and J gave up 2 bases, with 13 bases separating them. The CDR3 is CAISESEGRGNYGYTF. The CDR3 DNA is TGTGCCATCAGTGAGTCGGAAGGGAGGGGCAACTATGGCTACACCTTC.

The chain employs TRBV29-1 and TRBJ2-1; the D gene is possibly TRBD2 (5 bases). CDR1 SQVTM and CDR2 ANQGSEA come from the germline V gene. The CDR3 totals 13 residues. Trimming pared 7 bases from V and 1 base from J, leaving 11 bases between. As DNA, the CDR3 is TGCAGCGCTGCGGGCGCGTCCTACAATGAGCAGTTCTTC. Translating gives CSAAGASYNEQFF.

There are a few counts of this clone. The V call is TRBV6-1, the J call TRBJ1-2; 8 bases line up with TRBD1. V lost 1 base, J lost 4 bases, and 5 bases stayed unmatched. This CDR3 contains 15 residues. CDR1 and CDR2 from the germline V gene are MNHNS and SASEGT. The CDR3 bases are TGTGCCAGCAGTGAAGAGATGACAGGGGTCTATGGCTACACCTTC. It is translated as CASSEEMTGVYGYTF.

This chain joins TRBV5-1 and TRBJ1-2, with a tentative D call TRBD1 (5 bases). CDR3 length: 12 amino acids. Trimming left V 2 bases short and J 6 bases short, with 8 bases between. Germline V gene lookup returns CDR1 SGHRS and CDR2 YFSETQ. The CDR3 loop reads CASSLWGDGYTF. The DNA for the CDR3 is TGCGCCAGCAGCTTATGGGGCGATGGCTACACCTTC.

The V and J genes are TRBV2 and TRBJ1-5; 8 bases agree with TRBD1. V lost 8 bases, J lost 1 base, and 1 base stayed unmatched. CDR3 length equals 13 residues. Germline loops: CDR1 SNHLY, CDR2 FYNNEI. As DNA, the CDR3 is TGTGCCAGCCAGGGGGCGAGCAATCAGCCCCAGCATTTT. The encoded protein is CASQGASNQPQHF.

V usage is TRBV19 and J usage is TRBJ2-2; 12 bases are shared with TRBD2. The CDR3 consists of 15 residues. Germline V gene lookup returns CDR1 LNHDA and CDR2 SQIVND (reference sequence). V dropped 6 bases and J dropped 7; count of bases not matched to a gene: 6. As DNA, the CDR3 is TGTGCCAGTAGCCCGAGACTAGCGGGAGTCGGGGAGCTGTTTTTT. Its translation is CASSPRLAGVGELFF. Full variable domain (missing parts from reference TRBV19 and TRBJ2-2): DGGITQSPKYLFRKEGQNVTLSCEQNLNHDAMYWYRQDPGQGLRLIYYSQIVNDFQKGDIAEGYSVSREKKESFPLTVTSAQKNPTAFYLCASSPRLAGVGELFFGEGSRLTVL.

The chain uses TRBV5-1 and TRBJ2-7; D may be TRBD2 (6 bases). The V gene lost 1 base and the J gene lost 0 bases, with 11 bases spanning the gap. This CDR3 region has 15 residues. CDR1 and CDR2 (germline): SGHRS, YFSETQ. CDR3 sequence: CASSLFRRGSYEQYF. CDR3 coding DNA: TGCGCCAGCAGCTTGTTTAGGCGGGGCTCCTACGAGCAGTACTTC.

The count of this clone is one. The chain carries TRBV6-5 and TRBJ1-2; 7 bases are a match to TRBD1. V was clipped by 5 bases and J by 3 bases; unmatched bases: 6. Germline-derived CDR1 and CDR2 are MNHEY and SVGAGI. The CDR3 is 14 residues long. The CDR3 DNA follows: TGTGCCAGCAGTCGTGGACAGGCCCACTATGGCTACACCTTC. Amino acids: CASSRGQAHYGYTF.

This chain uses TRBV28 with TRBJ1-1; 7 nucleotides align to TRBD1. CDR3 size: 15 residues. The V and J ends lost 11 bases and 0 bases, in that order; junction bases with no gene match: 12. The germline gives CDR1 MDHEN, CDR2 SYDVKM. CDR3 in amino acids: CAHRDSLSMNTEAFF. CDR3 nucleotide sequence: TGTGCCCACCGGGACAGCCTTTCTATGAACACTGAAGCTTTCTTT.

This chain links TRBV5-1 with TRBJ1-1, with TRBD1 as a possible D gene (5 bases). V lost 6 bases and J 3 bases, leaving 12 bases between the germline ends. The germline CDR1 and CDR2 sequences are SGHRS and YFSETQ. CDR3 length: 13 residues. The CDR3 region has the DNA TGCGCCAGCAAAACGCAGGGATACACTGAAGCTTTCTTT. Its protein product is CASKTQGYTEAFF. The full variable domain, in which reference TRBV5-1 and TRBJ1-1 provide the parts outside the CDR3, is KAGVTQTPRYLIKTRGQQVTLSCSPISGHRSVSWYQQTPGQGLQFLFEYFSETQRNKGNFPGRFSGRQFSNSRSEMNVSTLELGDSALYLCASKTQGYTEAFFGQGTRLTVV.

The rearrangement joins TRBV7-2 to TRBJ2-4; D remains ambiguous. Trimming cost V 1 base and J 0 bases, with 4 bases left between them. CDR3 size: 14 residues. The germline V gene has CDR1 SGHTA and CDR2 FQGNSA. The CDR3: CASSLDQAKNIQYF. The CDR3 DNA sequence: TGTGCCAGCAGCTTAGATCAAGCCAAAAACATTCAGTACTTC.